The 28 T cell receptor beta chains presented below share a single source sample, sequenced in a study of CD4+ T cells in melanoma. Clones were sequenced by immunoSEQ multiplex PCR, and TCRdb holds only the in-frame ones, with some missing. The top ten hold approximately 9.8% of the sample, which has roughly 19,000 clones, more than 70% seen once. These receptors were collected from a human donor with melanoma.

The rearrangement uses TRBV30 and TRBJ1-1; tentatively, D is TRBD1 (6 bases). The CDR3 covers 16 residues. The V gene's germline CDR1 is GTSNPN and CDR2 SVGIG (reference sequence). Trimming stripped 0 bases from V and 1 base from J, with 15 bases between. CDR3 sequence: CAWSVARTVGNTEAFF. The CDR3 nucleotides are TGTGCCTGGAGTGTGGCCCGGACAGTCGGGAACACTGAAGCTTTCTTT.

The chain links TRBV18 to TRBJ1-5; TRBD1 matches at 8 bases. Germline values: CDR1 KGHSH, CDR2 LQKENI. The ends lost 4 bases at V and 7 bases at J; junction bases unmatched: 3. The CDR3 extends over 13 amino acids. The CDR3: CASSLPGGQPQHF. The CDR3 bases are TGTGCCAGCTCACTTCCAGGGGGCCAGCCCCAGCATTTT.

This clone was detected once. The chain joins TRBV5-1 to TRBJ2-7, with D perhaps matching TRBD1 (6 bases). The CDR3 length is 19 residues. Germline CDR1 and CDR2: SGHRS and YFSETQ. Trimming took off 1 base at V and 5 bases at J, with 28 bases between the two ends. The CDR3 loop reads CASSLSSLLGASVFHEQYF. Written as DNA, the CDR3 is TGCGCCAGCAGCTTGAGCTCCCTTCTGGGGGCGTCAGTATTTCACGAGCAGTACTTC.

This clone showed up just a few times. This chain links TRBV6-5 with TRBJ2-7, with TRBD2 matching over 7 bases. The ends lost 4 bases at V and 3 bases at J; junction bases unmatched: 9. There are 15 residues in the CDR3. Germline CDR1 MNHEY, CDR2 SVGAGI. Here the CDR3 reads CASSSLGGPYYEQYF. The CDR3 bases are TGTGCCAGCAGTTCCCTGGGAGGGCCTTACTACGAGCAGTACTTC.

This chain joins TRBV5-1 and TRBJ2-1, with D maybe TRBD1 (5 bases). The CDR3 has 14 residues. The V gene's germline CDR1 is SGHRS and CDR2 YFSETQ. Trimming shortened V by 2 bases and J by 3 bases, and 9 bases separated the two germline ends. CDR3 region: CASSLQEIYNEQFF. Written as DNA, the CDR3 is TGCGCCAGCAGCTTACAGGAGATCTACAATGAGCAGTTCTTC.

The chain links TRBV7-2 to TRBJ2-1; TRBD1 agrees at 9 bases. Germline trimming cut 5 bases from V and 4 bases from J; bases unmatched to any gene: 6. The CDR3 runs 15 residues. Germline loops: CDR1 SGHTA, CDR2 FQGNSA. The CDR3 nucleotides read TGTGCCAGCAGCACCGGGACAGGGAGATACAATGAGCAGTTCTTC. Translated: CASSTGTGRYNEQFF.

The DNA for the CDR3 is TGTGCCAGCAGTTACTTTGGCGGAGAACAAGAGACCCAGTACTTC. It is translated as CASSYFGGEQETQYF. The gene calls are TRBV6-5 and TRBJ2-5; the D is unclear. CDR3 size: 15 residues. V gave up 1 base and J gave up 2 bases, with 11 bases separating them. Germline V CDR1 and CDR2: MNHEY, SVGAGI.

In its sample, this clone was seen once. This sequence joins TRBV7-8 and TRBJ1-1; D gene uncertain. The CDR3 contains 13 residues. Trimming shortened V by 1 base and J by 3 bases, and 6 bases separated the two germline ends. Germline V gives CDR1 SGHVS, CDR2 FQNEAQ. CDR3 in DNA: TGTGCCAGCAGCTTAGTAGGGTACACTGAAGCTTTCTTT. Amino acid sequence: CASSLVGYTEAFF.

The chain has TRBV2 and TRBJ1-2; D may be TRBD1 (5 bases). The V end was cut by 6 bases, the J end by 12 bases, with 14 bases between. Germline V gene lookup returns CDR1 SNHLY and CDR2 FYNNEI. The CDR3 has 11 amino acids. CDR3 nucleotide sequence: TGTGCCAGCAGCTCCTATCAGGGAGACACCTTC. Its protein is CASSSYQGDTF.

The rearrangement links TRBV2 to TRBJ1-4; 8 nucleotides line up with TRBD1. The germline CDR1 and CDR2 sequences are SNHLY and FYNNEI. This CDR3 region has 15 residues. Unmatched junction bases numbered 12, after V lost 7 bases and J lost 8 bases. CDR3 nucleotides: TGTGCCAGCAACCTTCAGGGGGCGGAGGGCGAAAAACTGTTTTTT. This gives the protein CASNLQGAEGEKLFF.

J is TRBJ1-6 and V is TRBV6-1; D is perhaps TRBD1 (6 bases). The ends were cut back, 7 bases at V and 3 bases at J, with 13 bases in the middle. Germline CDR1 and CDR2: MNHNS and SASEGT. The CDR3 length is 15 residues. CDR3 in DNA: TGTGCCAGCAACGGGGGGGCAAACTATAATTCACCCCTCCACTTT. Protein: CASNGGANYNSPLHF.

The genes are TRBV5-1 and TRBJ1-6; 9 bases align to TRBD1. The germline CDR1 and CDR2 sequences are SGHRS and YFSETQ. V lost 3 bases to trimming and J lost 10 bases; unmatched junction nucleotides: 11. This CDR3 has 16 residues. CDR3 region: CASSSRPGQGGSPLHF. In DNA form, the CDR3 reads TGCGCCAGCAGCTCACGACCGGGACAGGGAGGATCACCCCTCCACTTT.

V is TRBV7-3 and J is TRBJ2-3; D is unclear. V dropped 2 bases and J dropped 3 bases, with 6 bases sitting between them. The CDR3 runs 13 residues. The germline gives CDR1 SGHTA, CDR2 FQGTGA. The DNA for the CDR3 is TGTGCCAGCAGCTTAGTGACGACAGATACGCAGTATTTT. The encoded protein is CASSLVTTDTQYF.

The rearrangement links TRBV9 to TRBJ2-2; possibly TRBD2 for D (6 bases). The CDR3 runs 14 residues. The germline V gene has CDR1 SGDLS and CDR2 YYNGEE. Trimming removed 3 bases from V and 6 bases from J, with 12 bases in between. The CDR3 DNA follows: TGTGCCAGCAGCGCCAGACTAGACCCCGGGGAGCTGTTTTTT. Translated: CASSARLDPGELFF.

The chain employs TRBV7-3 and TRBJ1-6; 9 bases match TRBD1. V lost 4 bases and J lost 7; bases outside the gene matches: 2. In germline, CDR1 is SGHTA, CDR2 FQGTGA. CDR3 size: 14 residues. Here the CDR3 DNA reads TGTGCCAGCAGCTCGGGACAGGGCAATTCACCCCTCCACTTT. Translated, it gives CASSSGQGNSPLHF.

The V and J genes are TRBV21-1 and TRBJ2-2. TRBV21-1 is marked as a pseudogene. This CDR3 is 17 amino acids long. CDR3 coding DNA: TGTGCCAGCAGCAAAGGGGTCGGGACCCCTGACGCCGGGGAGCTGTTTTTT. This translates into CASSKGVGTPDAGELFF.

V is TRBV29-1 and J is TRBJ1-2; TRBD1 agrees at 10 bases. This CDR3 region has 13 residues. J was trimmed by 8 bases and V by 6 bases; bases with no gene match: 9. The germline V gene encodes CDR1 SQVTM and CDR2 ANQGSEA. CDR3 in amino acids: CSVDRQGAWGYTF. The CDR3 bases are TGCAGCGTAGATCGACAGGGGGCTTGGGGCTACACCTTC.

The chain links TRBV5-1 to TRBJ2-7, with D possibly TRBD1 on 6 matching bases. V was trimmed by 0 bases and J by 1 base, leaving 14 bases between them. Looked up from germline, CDR1 is SGHRS and CDR2 is YFSETQ. The CDR3 loop spans 16 amino acids. CDR3 sequence reads: CASSLVQGSVSYEQYF. CDR3 DNA: TGCGCCAGCAGCTTGGTGCAGGGGTCAGTTTCCTACGAGCAGTACTTC.

The sample holds a few counts of this clone. The chain recombines TRBV11-2 with TRBJ2-7; D not certain. Germline-derived CDR1 and CDR2 are SGHAT and FQNNGV. Trimming shortened V by 4 bases and J by 2 bases, and 12 bases separated the two germline ends. The CDR3 consists of 14 residues. The CDR3 DNA follows: TGTGCCAGCAGCTCGGACCTATTGGCCTACGAGCAGTACTTC. This encodes CASSSDLLAYEQYF.

V is TRBV19 and J is TRBJ1-1, with D possibly matching TRBD1 (5 bases). The CDR3 covers 13 residues. Trimming stripped 3 bases from V and 1 base from J, with 6 bases between. Germline-derived CDR1 and CDR2 are LNHDA and SQIVND (reference sequence). In DNA form, the CDR3 reads TGTGCCAGTAGTATTCAGGGGAACACTGAAGCTTTCTTT. The encoded protein is CASSIQGNTEAFF.

V is TRBV5-1 and J is TRBJ1-6, with 8 positions matching TRBD1. Germline CDR1 and CDR2: SGHRS and YFSETQ. Germline trimming cut 4 bases from V and 10 bases from J; bases unmatched to any gene: 13. The CDR3 covers 16 residues. Here the CDR3 reads CASSVWTGIGNSPLHF. The CDR3, as DNA: TGCGCCAGCAGCGTATGGACAGGGATCGGTAACTCACCCCTCCACTTT. The full variable domain, its missing parts supplied by reference TRBV5-1 and TRBJ1-6, is KAGVTQTPRYLIKTRGQQVTLSCSPISGHRSVSWYQQTPGQGLQFLFEYFSETQRNKGNFPGRFSGRQFSNSRSEMNVSTLELGDSALYLCASSVWTGIGNSPLHFGNGTRLTVT.

The chain carries TRBV18 and TRBJ1-1; D remains unclear. The CDR3 totals 13 residues. Germline assignment: CDR1 KGHSH and CDR2 LQKENI. Trimming removed 1 base from V and 0 bases from J, with 3 bases in between. CDR3 nucleotide sequence: TGTGCCAGCTCACCACGGGTGAACACTGAAGCTTTCTTT. Translated, it gives CASSPRVNTEAFF. Based on the CDR3 plus reference TRBV18 and TRBJ1-1, the full variable domain is NAGVMQNPRHLVRRRGQEARLRCSPMKGHSHVYWYRQLPEEGLKFMVYLQKENIIDESGMPKERFSAEFPKEGPSILRIQQVVRGDSAAYFCASSPRVNTEAFFGQGTRLTVV.

The chain carries TRBV4-1 and TRBJ2-2, with no clear D. Germline V gives CDR1 MGHRA, CDR2 YSYEKL. The CDR3 consists of 13 residues. V was shortened by 1 base and J by 5 bases, with 5 bases between the two germline ends. CDR3: CASSQGSTGELFF. CDR3 nucleotide sequence: TGCGCCAGCAGCCAAGGTTCTACCGGGGAGCTGTTTTTT.

The CDR3 spells CASSPGSQGRYGYTF. The CDR3 DNA reads TGTGCCAGCAGTCCAGGTTCCCAGGGCCGATATGGCTACACCTTC. This sequence joins TRBV27 and TRBJ1-2; D is possibly TRBD1 (5 bases). CDR3 length equals 15 residues. V was trimmed by 5 bases and J by 5 bases, leaving 18 bases between them. CDR1 is MNHEY, CDR2 SMNVEV, per germline (reference sequence).

On this clone: At one end the junction does not follow the germline gene, possibly because of a read error. The V gene is TRBV7-2, the J gene TRBJ2-7; TRBD1 aligns across 7 bases. CDR3 length: 13 residues. CDR1 is SGHTA and CDR2 is FQGNSA in the germline V gene. CDR3 region: CVSSYRGTYEQYF. CDR3 DNA: TGTGTCAGCAGCTACAGGGGCACCTACGAGCAGTACTTC.

The V gene is TRBV9, the J gene TRBJ2-5, with a tentative D call TRBD2 (6 bases). There are 15 residues in the CDR3. V was cut by 4 bases and J by 4 bases, with 17 bases left in between. Germline V CDR1 and CDR2: SGDLS, YYNGEE. The chain's CDR3 is CASSPVVGLRETQYF. The CDR3 nucleotides are TGTGCCAGCAGCCCGGTGGTGGGACTCCGAGAGACCCAGTACTTC.

V is TRBV5-1 and J is TRBJ1-1; D gene ambiguous. Trimming removed 4 bases at V and 1 base at J, with 8 bases between. From germline, CDR1 is SGHRS and CDR2 YFSETQ. The CDR3 is 13 residues long. Here the CDR3 DNA reads TGCGCCAGCAGCCCGGGGTGGAACACTGAAGCTTTCTTT. Translated, it gives CASSPGWNTEAFF.

The gene calls are TRBV6-5 and TRBJ1-2, with TRBD1 matching 11 bases. Looked up from germline, CDR1 is MNHEY and CDR2 is SVGAGI. The CDR3 length is 14 residues. Trimming took 8 bases from V and 12 from J; bases not matched to a gene: 14. CDR3 loop: CASRSGQGAITDTF. CDR3 DNA: TGTGCCAGCCGATCCGGACAGGGGGCAATAACTGACACCTTC.